The present entry profiles one TCR beta chain with its context. Trimming left V 2 bases short and J 2 bases short, with 5 bases between. The CDR3 runs 13 residues. In germline, CDR1 is LGHDT, CDR2 YNNKEL (reference sequence). Per the authors' pipeline: Amplification of reference gene primers provided the estimated nucleated cell counts. Measured with immunoSEQ multiplex PCR; TCRdb has only the in-frame clones, and not every one. The V and J calls and clone size come from that table; D and trimming were worked out from the DNA. The data contain more than 85,000 clones, around 90% of them singletons. The data were obtained in a study of blood T cell repertoires in COVID-19. Study-wide context: The study drew acute and convalescent COVID-19 samples from the United States, Italy and Spain. Sample material is recorded as cDNA or gDNA derived from T cells, B-cell-depleted T cells, or PBMCs.

The rearrangement joins TRBV3-1 (or the pseudogene TRBV3-2) to TRBJ2-3, with unresolved D. Sequenced material: peripheral blood. The TCR sequence derives from a woman aged 60-70 years with acute or convalescent COVID-19. This CDR3 is CASSQYSTDTQYF. In nucleotides, the CDR3 is TGTGCCAGCAGCCAATACTCCACAGATACGCAGTATTTT.